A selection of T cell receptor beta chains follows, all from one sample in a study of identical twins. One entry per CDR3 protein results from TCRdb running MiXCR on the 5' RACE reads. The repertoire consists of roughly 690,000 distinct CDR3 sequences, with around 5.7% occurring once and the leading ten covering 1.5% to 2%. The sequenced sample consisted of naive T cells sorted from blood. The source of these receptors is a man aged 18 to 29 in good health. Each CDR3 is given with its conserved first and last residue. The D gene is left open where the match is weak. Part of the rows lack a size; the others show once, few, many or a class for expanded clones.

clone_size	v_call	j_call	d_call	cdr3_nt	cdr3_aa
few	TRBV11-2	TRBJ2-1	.	TGTGCCAGCAGCTTAGAAAGGAGTCTATTTCCGAATGAGCAGTTCTTC	CASSLERSLFPNEQFF
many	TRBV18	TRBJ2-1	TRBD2	TGTGCCAGCTCACCACGGCCGGGACTAGCGGGAGGTAATGAGCAGTTCTTC	CASSPRPGLAGGNEQFF
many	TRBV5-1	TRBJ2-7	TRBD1	TGCGCCAGCTATGACAGGGGGTCCTACGAGCAGTACTTC	CASYDRGSYEQYF
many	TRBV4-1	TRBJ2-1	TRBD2	TGCGCCAGCAGCCTCGATGGGTCTAGCGGGAGTTGGAATGAGCAGTTCTTC	CASSLDGSSGSWNEQFF
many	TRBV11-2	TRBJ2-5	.	TGTGCCAGCAGCTTAATTGCGAGCGACCAAGAGACCCAGTACTTC	CASSLIASDQETQYF
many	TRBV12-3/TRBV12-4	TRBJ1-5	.	TGTGCCAGCAGTCTCTCGACGGGAATGGGGCCCCAGCATTTT	CASSLSTGMGPQHF
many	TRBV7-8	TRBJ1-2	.	TGTGCCAGCAGCTTAGCACTTCCTTTAGATGGCTACACCTTC	CASSLALPLDGYTF
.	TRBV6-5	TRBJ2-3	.	TGTGCCAGCAGTTACAGGGGGGAGAGGAGCACAGATACGCAGTATTTT	CASSYRGERSTDTQYF
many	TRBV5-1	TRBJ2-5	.	TGCGCCAGCAGCCGGTCCGGGGGCGGAGAAGAGACCCAGTACTTC	CASSRSGGGEETQYF
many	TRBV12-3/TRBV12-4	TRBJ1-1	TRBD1	TGTGCCAGCAATACAGGGGGTACGCGGAACACTGAAGCTTTCTTT	CASNTGGTRNTEAFF